Only a few counts were recorded for the clone carrying this T cell receptor (beta chain). This entry belongs to a study of regulatory T cells in long-lasting Graves disease. From germline, CDR1 is SGHRS and CDR2 YFSETQ. Trimming at V came to 0 bases and at J to 0 bases, leaving 5 bases not matched to a gene. CDR3 length equals 16 residues. The time point: newly diagnosed GD, antithyroid drugs for less than 3 months. Preparation of the TCR library used RNA extracted from PBMCs. Assembly of TCR beta libraries relied on iRepertoire HTBI primers together with Arm-PCR of CDR3 regions. TCRdb re-analysed the multiplex PCR reads in MiXCR, keeping a single row per CDR3 protein. This table has 420,000 or so distinct CDR3 sequences, less than 20% appearing once. These data were likewise used in another study, on T cells in Graves' hyperthyroidism and ophthalmopathy. As that report states: The HTBI set primed first-round TCR CDR3 RT-PCR.

The sequence came from a young woman with Graves disease. Specimen: peripheral blood mononuclear cells (PBMCs), collected at new diagnosis, from a patient treated with antithyroid drugs. The chain carries TRBV5-1 and TRBJ1-1, with 7 bases that match TRBD1. The CDR3 sequence is CASSLETGQLNTEAFF. The CDR3, as DNA: TGCGCCAGCAGCTTGGAAACGGGACAGCTGAACACTGAAGCTTTCTTT.